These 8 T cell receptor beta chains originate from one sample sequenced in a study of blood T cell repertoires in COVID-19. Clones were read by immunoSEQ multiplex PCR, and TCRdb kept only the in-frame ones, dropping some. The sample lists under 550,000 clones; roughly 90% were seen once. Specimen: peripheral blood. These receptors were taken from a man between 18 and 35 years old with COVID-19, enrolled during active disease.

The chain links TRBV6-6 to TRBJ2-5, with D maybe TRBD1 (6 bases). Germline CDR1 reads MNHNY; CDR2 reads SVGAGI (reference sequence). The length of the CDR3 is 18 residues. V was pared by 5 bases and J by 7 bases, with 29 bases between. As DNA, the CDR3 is TGTGCCAGCAGTCAACCTTTAAGGGACACCCGTACGGTGGTGACCCAGTACTTC. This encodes CASSQPLRDTRTVVTQYF.

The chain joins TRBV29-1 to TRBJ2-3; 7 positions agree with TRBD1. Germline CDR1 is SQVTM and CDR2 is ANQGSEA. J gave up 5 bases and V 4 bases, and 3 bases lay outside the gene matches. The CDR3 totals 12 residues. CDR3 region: CSVAQGRDTQYF. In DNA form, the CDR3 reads TGCAGCGTTGCACAGGGGAGAGATACGCAGTATTTT.

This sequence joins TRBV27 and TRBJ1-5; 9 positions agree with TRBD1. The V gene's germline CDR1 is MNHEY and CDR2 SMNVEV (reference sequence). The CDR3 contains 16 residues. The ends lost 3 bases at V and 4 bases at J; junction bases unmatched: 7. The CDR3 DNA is TGTGCCAGCAGTTTCTTTACAGGGGGCTCAAATCAGCCCCAGCATTTT. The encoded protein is CASSFFTGGSNQPQHF.

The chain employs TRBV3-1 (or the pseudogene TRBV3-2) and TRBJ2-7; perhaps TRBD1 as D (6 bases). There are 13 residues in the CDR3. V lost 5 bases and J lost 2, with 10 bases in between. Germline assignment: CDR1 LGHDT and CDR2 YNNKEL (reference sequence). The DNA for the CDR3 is TGTGCCAGCAGCAGGGACACGGCCTACGAGCAGTACTTC. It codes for CASSRDTAYEQYF.

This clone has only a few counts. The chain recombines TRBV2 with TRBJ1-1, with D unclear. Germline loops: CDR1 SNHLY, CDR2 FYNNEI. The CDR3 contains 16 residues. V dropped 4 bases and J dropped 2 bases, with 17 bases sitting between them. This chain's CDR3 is CASSGIGAGLNTEAFF. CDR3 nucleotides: TGTGCCAGCAGTGGAATAGGTGCGGGTCTCAACACTGAAGCTTTCTTT.

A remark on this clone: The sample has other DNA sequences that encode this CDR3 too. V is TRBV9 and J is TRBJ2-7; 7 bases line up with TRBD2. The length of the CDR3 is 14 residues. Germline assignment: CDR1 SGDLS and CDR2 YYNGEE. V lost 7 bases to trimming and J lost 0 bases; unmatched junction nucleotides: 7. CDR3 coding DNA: TGTGCCAGCGCCAGCGGGGTCCCCTCCTACGAGCAGTACTTC. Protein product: CASASGVPSYEQYF.

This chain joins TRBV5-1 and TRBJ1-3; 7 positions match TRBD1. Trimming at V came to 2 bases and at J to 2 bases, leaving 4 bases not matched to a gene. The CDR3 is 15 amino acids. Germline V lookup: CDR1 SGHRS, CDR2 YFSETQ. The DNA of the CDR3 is TGCGCCAGCAGCTTAGGGACAGCGGCTGGAAACACCATATATTTT. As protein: CASSLGTAAGNTIYF.

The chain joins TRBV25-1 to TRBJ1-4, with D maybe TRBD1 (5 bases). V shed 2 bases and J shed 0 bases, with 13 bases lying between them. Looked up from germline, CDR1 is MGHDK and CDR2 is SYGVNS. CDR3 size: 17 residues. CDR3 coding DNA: TGTGCCAGCAGTGAAATCTCGCGGGACCCAACTAATGAAAAACTGTTTTTT. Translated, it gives CASSEISRDPTNEKLFF.